Each of the 7 T cell receptor beta chains below was sequenced from the same sample in a study of cytomegalovirus exposure and HLA in healthy donors. PCR used 60 Vbeta primers and 13 Jbeta primers. The method was immunoSEQ multiplex PCR; TCRdb's version includes in-frame clones alone and lacks a portion of them. This repertoire shows some 200,000 clones, over 75% found once; its top ten account for 3.5% to 4%. Specimen: PBMCs. The source of these receptors is a man in his forties or fifties in good health and CMV-seronegative.

This clone was seen a single time. This chain links TRBV15 with TRBJ2-1, with 7 positions matching TRBD2. V dropped 0 bases and J dropped 12; count of bases not matched to a gene: 2. The CDR3 runs to 12 residues. Germline V CDR1 and CDR2: LNHNV, YYDKDF (reference sequence). CDR3 protein: CATSRDGGGQFF. The DNA of the CDR3 is TGTGCCACCAGCAGAGATGGGGGGGGGCAGTTCTTC.

V and J are TRBV13 and TRBJ2-7; the D gene is possibly TRBD2 (5 bases). The length of the CDR3 is 14 residues. With 5 bases removed from V and 1 base from J, the gap between germline ends came to 12 bases. Germline values: CDR1 PRHDT, CDR2 FYEKMQ (reference sequence). Here the CDR3 reads CASSAERGSYEQYF. In nucleotides, the CDR3 is TGTGCCAGCAGCGCGGAGCGAGGGTCCTACGAGCAGTACTTC.

As to this clone: A junction boundary mismatches the germline segment, possibly from a read error. V usage is TRBV7-9 and J usage is TRBJ1-6; perhaps TRBD1 as D (6 bases). Germline assignment: CDR1 SEHNR and CDR2 FQNEAQ (reference sequence). This CDR3 spans 15 amino acids. The CDR3: CSSRDRSSYNSPLHF. As DNA, the CDR3 is TGTTCCAGCAGAGACAGGAGCTCCTATAATTCACCCCTCCACTTT.

The gene calls are TRBV2 and TRBJ1-6; D gene uncertain. Trimming pared 8 bases from V and 9 bases from J, leaving 8 bases between. Germline values: CDR1 SNHLY, CDR2 FYNNEI. The CDR3 is 11 residues long. DNA for the CDR3: TGTGCCAGCCGAGGCGTTTCACCCCTCCACTTT. It codes for CASRGVSPLHF.

The chain employs TRBV6-5 and TRBJ1-6, with D unclear. Per the germline V gene, CDR1 is MNHEY and CDR2 is SVGAGI. V was trimmed by 1 base and J by 8 bases, leaving 9 bases between them. The CDR3 loop spans 14 amino acids. CDR3 in amino acids: CASSYFVGDSPLHF. The CDR3, as DNA: TGTGCCAGCAGTTACTTCGTCGGGGATTCACCCCTCCACTTT.

Regarding this clone: The germline gene is not matched at one end of the junction; a read error may be the cause. V and J are TRBV7-9 and TRBJ1-2, with unresolved D. The CDR3 extends over 17 amino acids. The V gene's germline CDR1 is SEHNR and CDR2 FQNEAQ (reference sequence). CDR3 DNA: TGTTCCAGCAGCTTAGATGAGGGATACAGTACTAACTATGGCTACACCTTC. Its protein is CSSSLDEGYSTNYGYTF.

The chain links TRBV10-1 to TRBJ2-3; D may be TRBD2 (6 bases). The V gene's germline CDR1 is WNHNN and CDR2 SYGVQD (reference sequence). Trimming cost V 6 bases and J 1 base, with 17 bases left between them. CDR3 length equals 16 residues. The CDR3 region is CASREGLPLGTDTQYF. The CDR3 nucleotides read TGCGCCAGCAGGGAGGGACTTCCACTAGGCACAGATACGCAGTATTTT.